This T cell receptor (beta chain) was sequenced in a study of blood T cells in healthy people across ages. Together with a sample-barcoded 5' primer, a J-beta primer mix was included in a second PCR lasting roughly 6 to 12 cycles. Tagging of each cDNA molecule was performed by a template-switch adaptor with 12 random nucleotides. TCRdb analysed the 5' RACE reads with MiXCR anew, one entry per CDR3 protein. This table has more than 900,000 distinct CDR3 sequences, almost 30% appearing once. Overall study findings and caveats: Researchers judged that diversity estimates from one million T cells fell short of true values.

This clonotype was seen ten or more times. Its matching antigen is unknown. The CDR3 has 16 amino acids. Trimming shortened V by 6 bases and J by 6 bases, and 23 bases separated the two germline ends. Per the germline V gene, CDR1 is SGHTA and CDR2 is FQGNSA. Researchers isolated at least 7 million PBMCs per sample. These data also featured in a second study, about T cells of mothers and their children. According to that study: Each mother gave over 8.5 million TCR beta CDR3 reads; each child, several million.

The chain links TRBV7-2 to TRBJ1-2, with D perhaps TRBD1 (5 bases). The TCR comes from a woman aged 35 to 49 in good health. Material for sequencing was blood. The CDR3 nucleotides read TGTGCCAGCAGGTCCACGGGACTCACACCGAGGAATGGCTACACCTTC. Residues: CASRSTGLTPRNGYTF.